This T cell receptor (beta chain) was captured by sequencing in a study of immune characterization of retroperitoneal liposarcoma. TCRdb reanalysed the PCR reads using MiXCR and keeps one entry per CDR3 protein. The sample records 2,000 to 2,500 distinct CDR3 sequences, roughly 50% being singletons. The V segment lost 8 bases and the J segment 11 bases; nucleotides outside the gene matches: 11. The CDR3 consists of 13 residues. V and J are TRBV12-3 or TRBV12-4 and TRBJ2-3; TRBD1 agrees at 9 bases. The sample comprised tumor tissue. The origin of this receptor is a female donor with retroperitoneal liposarcoma. This chain's CDR3 is CASGRTGDPKQYF. The CDR3 DNA reads as TGTGCCAGCGGAAGGACAGGGGACCCCAAGCAGTATTTT.